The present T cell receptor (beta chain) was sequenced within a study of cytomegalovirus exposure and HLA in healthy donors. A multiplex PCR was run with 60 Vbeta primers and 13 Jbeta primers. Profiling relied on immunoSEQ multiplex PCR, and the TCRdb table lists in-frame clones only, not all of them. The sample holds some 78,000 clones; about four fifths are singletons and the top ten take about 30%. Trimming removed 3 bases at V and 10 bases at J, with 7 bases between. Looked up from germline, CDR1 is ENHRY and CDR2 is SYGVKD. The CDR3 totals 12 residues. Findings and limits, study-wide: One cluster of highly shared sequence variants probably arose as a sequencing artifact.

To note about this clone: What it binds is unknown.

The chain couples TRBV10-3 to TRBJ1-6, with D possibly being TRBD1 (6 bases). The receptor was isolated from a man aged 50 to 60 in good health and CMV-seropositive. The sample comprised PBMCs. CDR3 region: CAISDGQSPLHF. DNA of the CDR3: TGTGCCATCAGTGATGGACAGTCACCCCTCCACTTT.